Listed below are T cell receptor beta chains from one sample, sequenced in a study of human T cells and chemical hapten exposure. TCRdb used MiXCR to reprocess the RACE reads, holding one entry per CDR3 protein. The sample yields just over 350,000 distinct CDR3 sequences, around 6% seen once. Material: whole blood, obtained in connection with sensitization to the hapten diphenylcyclopropenone (DPC). These receptors all come from a woman aged 18 to 35 with alopecia areata. Some clones in this sample may be carry-over from other donors' samples. CDR3s include the opening cysteine and the closing phenylalanine or tryptophan. A D gene is named only where the DNA matches it firmly. Rows may omit the clone size; those that give it use once, few, many or a size class.

CDR3 DNA: TGTGCCAGCAGCTTACTAGCGGGGGGCCCGAAAGAGACCCAGTACTTC; CDR3 protein: CASSLLAGGPKETQYF; clone size: .; V gene: TRBV5-4; D gene: TRBD2; CDR3 length: 16; J gene: TRBJ2-5
CDR3 DNA: TGTGCCAGCGGTACGAACACCGGGGAGCTGTTTTTT; CDR3 protein: CASGTNTGELFF; clone size: many; V gene: TRBV6-5; D gene: .; CDR3 length: 12; J gene: TRBJ2-2
CDR3 DNA: TGTGCTAGTGGTTTGGCGGCCTACGCAATGACAGATACGCAGTATTTT; CDR3 protein: CASGLAAYAMTDTQYF; clone size: few; V gene: TRBV12-5; D gene: .; CDR3 length: 16; J gene: TRBJ2-3
CDR3 DNA: TGTGCCAGCAGTACGCCCTGGACTAGCGAATATCAAACCCGAAGCACAGATACGCAGTATTTT; CDR3 protein: CASSTPWTSEYQTRSTDTQYF; clone size: .; V gene: TRBV28; D gene: TRBD2; CDR3 length: 21; J gene: TRBJ2-3
CDR3 DNA: TGTGCCAGCAGCTTAGACAGGGGCAATGGCTACACCTTC; CDR3 protein: CASSLDRGNGYTF; clone size: many; V gene: TRBV7-2; D gene: TRBD1; CDR3 length: 13; J gene: TRBJ1-2
CDR3 DNA: TGTGCCAGCAGTTACAGCGGGGGATACGAGCAGTACTTC; CDR3 protein: CASSYSGGYEQYF; clone size: many; V gene: TRBV27; D gene: TRBD2; CDR3 length: 13; J gene: TRBJ2-7
CDR3 DNA: TGTGCCAGCAGTCCCCCTTTGGGGCGGGGGAAATCGGGGCACGAGCAGTACTTC; CDR3 protein: CASSPPLGRGKSGHEQYF; clone size: few; V gene: TRBV6-6; D gene: TRBD2; CDR3 length: 18; J gene: TRBJ2-7
CDR3 DNA: TGCGCCAGCAGCTCGGACCTGACAGGGGGCTCCTACGAGCAGTACTTC; CDR3 protein: CASSSDLTGGSYEQYF; clone size: .; V gene: TRBV5-1; D gene: TRBD1; CDR3 length: 16; J gene: TRBJ2-7
CDR3 DNA: TGTGCCAGCAGTCACAGGGTGAACTATGGCTACACCTTC; CDR3 protein: CASSHRVNYGYTF; clone size: many; V gene: TRBV6-2/TRBV6-3; D gene: .; CDR3 length: 13; J gene: TRBJ1-2
CDR3 DNA: TGTGCCAGCAGTTACCGCCGGGACAGGCCTCTGGAGCAGTACTTC; CDR3 protein: CASSYRRDRPLEQYF; clone size: .; V gene: TRBV6-2/TRBV6-3; D gene: TRBD1; CDR3 length: 15; J gene: TRBJ2-7
CDR3 DNA: TGTGCCAGCATACGGACATTCACAGATACGCAGTATTTT; CDR3 protein: CASIRTFTDTQYF; clone size: .; V gene: TRBV6-1; D gene: .; CDR3 length: 13; J gene: TRBJ2-3
CDR3 DNA: TGTGCCGGGGCGGTTCAAGAGACCCAGTACTTC; CDR3 protein: CAGAVQETQYF; clone size: few; V gene: TRBV2; D gene: .; CDR3 length: 11; J gene: TRBJ2-5
CDR3 DNA: TGTGCCAGCAGCTTACCCGGGACAGGGGGAGCAAAGGTGGCAACTAATGAAAAACTGTTTTTT; CDR3 protein: CASSLPGTGGAKVATNEKLFF; clone size: many; V gene: TRBV7-4; D gene: TRBD1; CDR3 length: 21; J gene: TRBJ1-4
CDR3 DNA: TGTGCCAGCAAACAGGGGACGGACACCGGGGAGCTGTTTTTT; CDR3 protein: CASKQGTDTGELFF; clone size: few; V gene: TRBV7-2; D gene: TRBD1; CDR3 length: 14; J gene: TRBJ2-2
CDR3 DNA: TGTGCCAGTAGTATTGGACAGGTATTAACTGAAGCTTTCTTT; CDR3 protein: CASSIGQVLTEAFF; clone size: many; V gene: TRBV19; D gene: TRBD1; CDR3 length: 14; J gene: TRBJ1-1
CDR3 DNA: TGCGCCAGCAGCTTGGGACAGTCTCTAAACTATGGCTACACCTTC; CDR3 protein: CASSLGQSLNYGYTF; clone size: .; V gene: TRBV5-1; D gene: .; CDR3 length: 15; J gene: TRBJ1-2
CDR3 DNA: TGTGCCAGCAGCTTAAGGTTTAGAGGGGGCACTGAAGCTTTCTTT; CDR3 protein: CASSLRFRGGTEAFF; clone size: many; V gene: TRBV7-3; D gene: .; CDR3 length: 15; J gene: TRBJ1-1
CDR3 DNA: TGTGCCAGCAGTTTACAGGGTCCCCTCTATAATTCACCCCTCCACTTT; CDR3 protein: CASSLQGPLYNSPLHF; clone size: many; V gene: TRBV27; D gene: .; CDR3 length: 16; J gene: TRBJ1-6
CDR3 DNA: TGTGCCAGCAGCTTGGAGTCGAGGGTCGACCGTCTCGGCTACACCTTC; CDR3 protein: CASSLESRVDRLGYTF; clone size: many; V gene: TRBV7-2; D gene: .; CDR3 length: 16; J gene: TRBJ1-2
CDR3 DNA: TGTGCCAGCAGCGAGGGGGGATCTCTTGGCGGCTACACCTTC; CDR3 protein: CASSEGGSLGGYTF; clone size: many; V gene: TRBV7-2; D gene: .; CDR3 length: 14; J gene: TRBJ1-2
CDR3 DNA: TGTGCCAGCAGCTTATATGGAGCGGGTAGCACAGATACGCAGTATTTT; CDR3 protein: CASSLYGAGSTDTQYF; clone size: .; V gene: TRBV7-9; D gene: .; CDR3 length: 16; J gene: TRBJ2-3
CDR3 DNA: TGTGCCAGCAGTTCACTAGTAGATCAGCCCCAGCATTTT; CDR3 protein: CASSSLVDQPQHF; clone size: .; V gene: TRBV27; D gene: .; CDR3 length: 13; J gene: TRBJ1-5
CDR3 DNA: TGTGCCAGCAGTGACCGGGCAGGGGAGGTAACTGGGGCCAACGTCCTGACTTTC; CDR3 protein: CASSDRAGEVTGANVLTF; clone size: few; V gene: TRBV6-4; D gene: .; CDR3 length: 18; J gene: TRBJ2-6
CDR3 DNA: TGTGCCAGCGGGGAAGGACTAGGCGTAGATACGCAGTATTTT; CDR3 protein: CASGEGLGVDTQYF; clone size: few; V gene: TRBV6-2/TRBV6-3; D gene: TRBD2; CDR3 length: 14; J gene: TRBJ2-3
CDR3 DNA: TGCAGTGCTAGTGTCTTTAGGGGGGCCCCAGATACGCAGTATTTT; CDR3 protein: CSASVFRGAPDTQYF; clone size: .; V gene: TRBV20-1; D gene: .; CDR3 length: 15; J gene: TRBJ2-3
CDR3 DNA: TGCAGCGTTGAAGTGGGGACTAGCGGGTCCAATGAGCAGTTCTTC; CDR3 protein: CSVEVGTSGSNEQFF; clone size: many; V gene: TRBV29-1; D gene: TRBD2; CDR3 length: 15; J gene: TRBJ2-1
CDR3 DNA: TGCAGTGCAATCAGGGAGGCGGGGGAAAAACTGTTTTTT; CDR3 protein: CSAIREAGEKLFF; clone size: many; V gene: TRBV20-1; D gene: .; CDR3 length: 13; J gene: TRBJ1-4
CDR3 DNA: TGTGCCAGCAGTTTTCAGGGCACTGAAGCTTTCTTT; CDR3 protein: CASSFQGTEAFF; clone size: many; V gene: TRBV7-9; D gene: .; CDR3 length: 12; J gene: TRBJ1-1
CDR3 DNA: TGCGCCAGCGGAGAGCTGAACACTGAAGCTTTCTTT; CDR3 protein: CASGELNTEAFF; clone size: .; V gene: TRBV5-1; D gene: .; CDR3 length: 12; J gene: TRBJ1-1
CDR3 DNA: TGCGCCAGCAGTGAGTCGGGAGTTTGGGGGCCAAGCACAGATACGCAGTATTTT; CDR3 protein: CASSESGVWGPSTDTQYF; clone size: many; V gene: TRBV10-2; D gene: .; CDR3 length: 18; J gene: TRBJ2-3
CDR3 DNA: TGTGCCAGCAGCACCCGCCGGGACGCAGAGGGAGATACGCAGTATTTT; CDR3 protein: CASSTRRDAEGDTQYF; clone size: few; V gene: TRBV11-2; D gene: .; CDR3 length: 16; J gene: TRBJ2-3
CDR3 DNA: TGTGCCAGCAGTACCCCCGGGGGGCTCCTGCCTCAGTACTTC; CDR3 protein: CASSTPGGLLPQYF; clone size: medium-sized; V gene: TRBV6-5; D gene: .; CDR3 length: 14; J gene: TRBJ2-7
CDR3 DNA: TGTGCCAGCAGTTTGGGGGAGGAGATTCAGGGACCGGCCACTGAAGCTTTCTTT; CDR3 protein: CASSLGEEIQGPATEAFF; clone size: many; V gene: TRBV6-8; D gene: .; CDR3 length: 18; J gene: TRBJ1-1
CDR3 DNA: TGTGCCAGCAGCCAACAGGGGGGCTATGGCTACACCTTC; CDR3 protein: CASSQQGGYGYTF; clone size: many; V gene: TRBV7-3; D gene: TRBD1; CDR3 length: 13; J gene: TRBJ1-2
CDR3 DNA: TGTGCCAGCAGTGAAGAGGAGGGCATCTACACCTTC; CDR3 protein: CASSEEEGIYTF; clone size: .; V gene: TRBV2; D gene: .; CDR3 length: 12; J gene: TRBJ1-2
CDR3 DNA: TGTGCCAGCAGCAGAGGACCCATTTTTGAAGCTTTCTTT; CDR3 protein: CASSRGPIFEAFF; clone size: many; V gene: TRBV7-9; D gene: .; CDR3 length: 13; J gene: TRBJ1-1
CDR3 DNA: TGCGCCAGCAGCTTCCCAGGCTCGTTCACTGAAGCTTTCTTT; CDR3 protein: CASSFPGSFTEAFF; clone size: few; V gene: TRBV5-1; D gene: .; CDR3 length: 14; J gene: TRBJ1-1
CDR3 DNA: TGTGCCAGCAGATCAGGGGCGGGGGAGCAGTACTTC; CDR3 protein: CASRSGAGEQYF; clone size: many; V gene: TRBV6-1; D gene: .; CDR3 length: 12; J gene: TRBJ2-7
CDR3 DNA: TGTGCCAGCAGTGAATCGGTACCCTCCCTATACGAGCAGTACTTC; CDR3 protein: CASSESVPSLYEQYF; clone size: .; V gene: TRBV6-1; D gene: .; CDR3 length: 15; J gene: TRBJ2-7
CDR3 DNA: TGCGCCAGCAGCTTGGGGGGACTAGGATCGGCTACGCAGTATTTT; CDR3 protein: CASSLGGLGSATQYF; clone size: .; V gene: TRBV5-1; D gene: TRBD2; CDR3 length: 15; J gene: TRBJ2-3
CDR3 DNA: TGTGCCAGCGGGCAGGGAAAGGGCCGGGAGACCCAGTACTTC; CDR3 protein: CASGQGKGRETQYF; clone size: many; V gene: TRBV2; D gene: .; CDR3 length: 14; J gene: TRBJ2-5
CDR3 DNA: TGTGCCAGCAGTCAACAGGGGTTCTCTGGAAACACCATATATTTT; CDR3 protein: CASSQQGFSGNTIYF; clone size: many; V gene: TRBV6-5; D gene: TRBD1; CDR3 length: 15; J gene: TRBJ1-3
CDR3 DNA: .; CDR3 protein: CASSFGPGLGKPQHF; clone size: many; V gene: TRBV12-3/TRBV12-4; D gene: .; CDR3 length: 15; J gene: TRBJ1-5
CDR3 DNA: TGTGCCAGCAGTGAAGACGACACAGATACGCAGTATTTT; CDR3 protein: CASSEDDTDTQYF; clone size: .; V gene: TRBV2; D gene: .; CDR3 length: 13; J gene: TRBJ2-3
CDR3 DNA: TGTGCCAGCGCAGGTCTAGCCGTCTACGAGCAGTACTTC; CDR3 protein: CASAGLAVYEQYF; clone size: many; V gene: TRBV28; D gene: .; CDR3 length: 13; J gene: TRBJ2-7
CDR3 DNA: TGTGCCAGTACCCGGGACTACACGGAGACCCAGTACTTC; CDR3 protein: CASTRDYTETQYF; clone size: .; V gene: TRBV2; D gene: TRBD2; CDR3 length: 13; J gene: TRBJ2-5
CDR3 DNA: TGTGCCAGCAGCTTGGAAGGGGCGGTGAGGGAGCTGTTTTTT; CDR3 protein: CASSLEGAVRELFF; clone size: few; V gene: TRBV5-4; D gene: .; CDR3 length: 14; J gene: TRBJ2-2
CDR3 DNA: TGTGCCATCAGTGAGTCGACTCGTGGCGCCCTCCAGCATTTT; CDR3 protein: CAISESTRGALQHF; clone size: many; V gene: TRBV10-3; D gene: .; CDR3 length: 14; J gene: TRBJ1-5
CDR3 DNA: TGTGCCAGCAGTTACTCGACACAGGGGGCGCGGTCACCCCTCCACTTT; CDR3 protein: CASSYSTQGARSPLHF; clone size: many; V gene: TRBV6-6; D gene: TRBD1; CDR3 length: 16; J gene: TRBJ1-6
CDR3 DNA: TGTGCCAGCTCACCACCACAAGGGGACAATGAGCAGTTCTTC; CDR3 protein: CASSPPQGDNEQFF; clone size: few; V gene: TRBV18; D gene: .; CDR3 length: 14; J gene: TRBJ2-1
CDR3 DNA: TGCAGCGCCGCGCGGGGTAGGACCTATAATTCACCCCTCCACTTT; CDR3 protein: CSAARGRTYNSPLHF; clone size: .; V gene: TRBV20-1; D gene: .; CDR3 length: 15; J gene: TRBJ1-6
CDR3 DNA: TGTGCCATCAGTGAGTCGCGGGGGGGCCTTTCAGATACGCAGTATTTT; CDR3 protein: CAISESRGGLSDTQYF; clone size: .; V gene: TRBV10-3; D gene: TRBD2; CDR3 length: 16; J gene: TRBJ2-3
CDR3 DNA: TGTGCCAGCAGTTTAGGGGACGGACCACTGTTTTTT; CDR3 protein: CASSLGDGPLFF; clone size: .; V gene: TRBV12-3/TRBV12-4; D gene: .; CDR3 length: 12; J gene: TRBJ1-4